The rows below give T cell receptor beta chains drawn from one sample of a study of T cell repertoires in cytomegalovirus infection. These receptors' antigens are unknown. TCRdb independently ran MiXCR on the reads; one entry per CDR3 protein. Among around 750,000 distinct CDR3 sequences listed, over 25% were seen once. The starting material was cultured CD8+ T cells from PBMCs, obtained from culture after CMV antigen stimulation. The receptors come from a human donor in good health (CMV status not recorded). Some clones in this sample may be carry-over from other donors' samples. The conserved cysteine and the conserved F or W are not part of the CDR3 here.

v_call	j_call	cdr3_aa
TRBV10-3	TRBJ1-1	AISGTGGNTEAF
TRBV18	TRBJ2-2	ASSPPIGELF
TRBV6-1	TRBJ2-1	ASTFTSGATYNEQF
TRBV27	TRBJ1-5	ASSPFQGYNQPQH
TRBV5-8	TRBJ2-1	ASSLRGESHNEQF
TRBV2	TRBJ2-5	ASRRPIGQETQY
TRBV12-3/TRBV12-4	TRBJ1-1	ASSLSLSQGAF
TRBV4-2	TRBJ2-3	ASSPSASGFTDTQY
TRBV19	TRBJ1-1	ASRRRTAEGGNTEAF
TRBV7-6	TRBJ2-3	ASSLVYLTGPLGTQY
TRBV11-2	TRBJ2-4	ASSLNRAKNIQY
TRBV4-1	TRBJ2-1	ASSQVVEAGGEQF
TRBV7-6	TRBJ1-6	ASSPLLSSPLH
TRBV12-3/TRBV12-4	TRBJ1-1	ASSLGNSEAF
TRBV19	TRBJ1-3	ANSDSGSGNTIY
TRBV6-6	TRBJ1-2	ASSYSPRDTANYGYT
TRBV5-1	TRBJ2-1	ASSLAVTPDPNEQF
TRBV7-6	TRBJ1-1	ASSKDRGLRNTEAF
TRBV7-2	TRBJ2-3	ASSLEAGGNTDTQY
TRBV2	TRBJ2-2	ASSAPLAVTGELF
TRBV12-3/TRBV12-4	TRBJ2-2	ASSSQGVTGELF
TRBV4-1	TRBJ2-7	ASSQDRGTLNEQY
TRBV5-1	TRBJ2-2	ASSSQTGELF
TRBV7-9	TRBJ1-1	ASRPPAANTEAF
TRBV28	TRBJ1-5	ASSTNHLRIGNQPQH
TRBV7-6	TRBJ2-4	ASSSRGEDIQY
TRBV12-5	TRBJ1-1	ASGLPEAF
TRBV27	TRBJ2-5	ASSLGQSLRMETQY
TRBV19	TRBJ2-2	ASSIVLGTGELF
TRBV7-8	TRBJ2-3	ASSLGHKRDRGPDTQY
TRBV4-3	TRBJ2-3	ASSQDGLAGHTDTQY
TRBV6-5	TRBJ2-1	ASSYFAVIGTGTHNEQF
TRBV28	TRBJ1-5	ASSKTRGLGQPQH
TRBV7-2	TRBJ2-7	ASSLGGPKPEQY
TRBV6-1	TRBJ2-2	ASILPRGGHTGELF
TRBV6-1	TRBJ2-1	ASSVKIGGQGYDEQF
TRBV7-3	TRBJ2-5	ASSQPGPPRETQY
TRBV5-6	TRBJ2-7	ASSAGQGSEQY
TRBV7-8	TRBJ2-2	ASSTQGASYGELF
TRBV4-1	TRBJ1-1	ASRGYSTEAF
TRBV7-2	TRBJ1-5	ASSSRDEGNQPQH
TRBV19	TRBJ2-1	ASNSLTTSYNEQF
TRBV5-1	TRBJ1-5	ASSTGAADQPQH
TRBV7-9	TRBJ1-2	ASSLRVILYGYT
TRBV12-3/TRBV12-4	TRBJ1-4	ASSFNAGGTNEKLF
TRBV10-2	TRBJ1-1	ASSESGGVGTEAF
TRBV19	TRBJ2-5	ASSPGQTAGTQY
TRBV4-3	TRBJ1-6	ASSRGVGNSPLH
TRBV7-2	TRBJ2-5	ASSLVKRATQETQY
TRBV14	TRBJ1-4	ASSHHRGREKLF
TRBV9	TRBJ1-1	ASGGVTEAF
TRBV27	TRBJ1-5	ASSPSVGARNQPQH
TRBV2	TRBJ2-3	ASKAGRDTQY
TRBV15	TRBJ1-1	ATSRDRGDTEAF
TRBV29-1	TRBJ1-2	SVEAVTGYT